One sample yielded the 30 T cell receptor beta chains listed below, sequenced in a study of T-cell memory formation after mild COVID-19. TCRdb processed the 5' RACE reads anew with MiXCR; each CDR3 protein has one entry. Among about 150,000 distinct CDR3 sequences listed, around 13% were seen once. Sequencing used PBMCs or a T cell subset sorted from them (not recorded which). The receptor set was obtained from an adult woman who had mild COVID-19 (a few samples of this study predate the infection). Cell type and time point are not known.

The chain employs TRBV7-6 and TRBJ2-7; weak D call: TRBD2 (7 bases). This CDR3 region has 14 residues. Germline assignment: CDR1 SGHVS and CDR2 FNYEAQ. Trimming removed 5 bases from V and 5 bases from J, with 16 bases in between. DNA for the CDR3: TGTGCCAGCAGCAACGCGGGGGCCCCCGACGAGCAGTACTTC. It yields the protein CASSNAGAPDEQYF.

The chain has TRBV6-2 or TRBV6-3 and TRBJ2-1; D unclear. The CDR3 covers 12 residues. V lost 4 bases and J 12 bases, leaving 13 bases between the germline ends. Germline V gene sequence: CDR1 MNHEY, CDR2 SVGEGT. In DNA, the CDR3 is TGTGCCAGCAGTTTTAGTGTTACTGGGCAGTTCTTC. Residues: CASSFSVTGQFF.

The chain links TRBV29-1 to TRBJ2-3; TRBD1 aligns across 8 bases. Trimming removed 7 bases from V and 5 bases from J; junction bases left unmatched: 14. The CDR3 length is 15 residues. The germline CDR1 and CDR2 sequences are SQVTM and ANQGSEA. In nucleotides, the CDR3 is TGCAGCGCTGACGGTCGGGCAGGGGGCGAAGATACGCAGTATTTT. This translates into CSADGRAGGEDTQYF.

V usage is TRBV19 and J usage is TRBJ1-1; 8 positions agree with TRBD1. The trim removed 6 bases at V and 1 base at J, leaving 4 bases unmatched. CDR3 length: 14 residues. Germline-derived CDR1 and CDR2 are LNHDA and SQIVND (reference sequence). The CDR3 region is CASSPGTGNTEAFF. In nucleotides, the CDR3 is TGTGCCAGTAGCCCCGGGACAGGGAACACTGAAGCTTTCTTT.

The J gene is TRBJ1-1, the V gene TRBV12-3 or TRBV12-4, with a possible D match to TRBD1 (5 bases). This CDR3 comprises 14 residues. Trimming removed 3 bases from V and 5 bases from J, with 13 bases in between. The CDR3 sequence is CASSFAGAGTEAFF. In nucleotides, the CDR3 is TGTGCCAGCAGTTTCGCTGGGGCCGGGACTGAAGCTTTCTTT.

This clonotype has just a few counts. The chain has TRBV7-3 and TRBJ2-2, with D possibly TRBD2 on 6 matching bases. This CDR3 is 16 amino acids long. Germline CDR1 is SGHTA and CDR2 is FQGTGA. Trimming took off 4 bases at V and 2 bases at J, with 14 bases between the two ends. The CDR3 loop is CASSSTGTRNTGELFF. The CDR3 region has the DNA TGTGCCAGCAGCTCCACCGGGACTCGTAACACCGGGGAGCTGTTTTTT. Filled out from reference TRBV7-3 and TRBJ2-2, the complete variable domain reads GAGVSQTPSNKVTEKGKYVELRCDPISGHTALYWYRQSLGQGPEFLIYFQGTGAADDSGLPNDRFFAVRPEGSVSTLKIQRTERGDSAVYLCASSSTGTRNTGELFFGEGSRLTVL.

The rearrangement links TRBV7-2 to TRBJ1-2; 7 bases agree with TRBD1. The CDR3 consists of 14 residues. The germline CDR1 and CDR2 sequences are SGHTA and FQGNSA. V shed 0 bases and J 8 bases; nucleotides not matched to a gene: 6. CDR3 in DNA: TGTGCCAGCAGCTTAGCGCAGGGGGGTGGCGGCTACACCTTC. Amino acid sequence: CASSLAQGGGGYTF.

The rearrangement joins TRBV4-1 to TRBJ2-1, with D perhaps TRBD2 (6 bases). Germline V gives CDR1 MGHRA, CDR2 YSYEKL. The CDR3 loop spans 11 amino acids. Trimming left V 5 bases short and J 9 bases short, with 8 bases between. The CDR3: CASSRGGEQFF. CDR3 nucleotide sequence: TGCGCCAGCAGCAGGGGAGGTGAGCAGTTCTTC.

V usage is TRBV9 and J usage is TRBJ2-3; D is undetermined. Germline-derived CDR1 and CDR2 are SGDLS and YYNGEE. V lost 0 bases, J lost 6 bases, and 14 bases lay in between. The CDR3 totals 15 residues. The CDR3 sequence is CASSVVGEVLDTQYF. The CDR3 coding sequence is TGTGCCAGCAGCGTAGTAGGAGAGGTTCTGGATACGCAGTATTTT.

The chain employs TRBV20-1 and TRBJ2-5; D uncertain. Germline V gene data show CDR1 as DFQATT and CDR2 as SNEGSKA (reference sequence). This CDR3 is built from 15 residues. Deletions cut 0 bases from V and 0 bases from J, with 11 bases between. CDR3 coding DNA: TGCAGTGCTAGAGATTACGGGTATTACCAAGAGACCCAGTACTTC. Encoded protein: CSARDYGYYQETQYF.

This clonotype occurred a few times. The CDR3 DNA reads TGTGCCACCAGTGATTTTCAGACTAGCGGGAACAATGAGCAGTTCTTC. This sequence encodes CATSDFQTSGNNEQFF. J is TRBJ2-1 and V is TRBV24-1; 11 nucleotides agree with TRBD2. Trimming at V came to 1 base and at J to 5 bases, leaving 3 bases not matched to a gene. Germline lookup yields CDR1 KGHDR and CDR2 SFDVKD. The CDR3 runs 16 residues.

The chain couples TRBV15 to TRBJ1-5, with 7 nucleotides matching TRBD1. Trimming cost V 0 bases and J 6 bases; bases outside gene matches: 11. CDR1 and CDR2 (germline): LNHNV, YYDKDF (reference sequence). This CDR3 is 17 amino acids long. This chain's CDR3 is CATSRDRFTGVSQPQHF. CDR3 nucleotides: TGTGCCACCAGCAGAGATAGGTTTACAGGGGTGAGTCAGCCCCAGCATTTT. Based on the CDR3 plus reference TRBV15 and TRBJ1-5, the full variable domain is DAMVIQNPRYQVTQFGKPVTLSCSQTLNHNVMYWYQQKSSQAPKLLFHYYDKDFNNEADTPDNFQSRRPNTSFCFLDIRSPGLGDTAMYLCATSRDRFTGVSQPQHFGDGTRLSIL.

This clonotype was detected only a few times. This sequence joins TRBV20-1 and TRBJ2-3; D not resolved. Germline values: CDR1 DFQATT, CDR2 SNEGSKA (reference sequence). There are 12 residues in the CDR3. With 2 bases removed from V and 2 bases from J, the gap between germline ends came to 5 bases. This CDR3 is CSARRPTDTQYF. The CDR3 DNA sequence: TGCAGTGCTAGAAGACCCACAGATACGCAGTATTTT.

This clonotype was picked up many times. The rearrangement joins TRBV29-1 to TRBJ2-5; D remains unclear. Germline V gene data show CDR1 as SQVTM and CDR2 as ANQGSEA. The CDR3 runs 13 residues. Trimming pared 7 bases from V and 3 bases from J, leaving 15 bases between. CDR3 bases: TGCAGCGGCCACCTATCCGGAAAAGAGACCCAGTACTTC. Translated, it gives CSGHLSGKETQYF.

This clonotype was seen at least ten times. The gene calls are TRBV5-1 and TRBJ2-7; D is undetermined. Germline V CDR1 and CDR2: SGHRS, YFSETQ. The CDR3 loop spans 14 amino acids. Trimming shortened V by 1 base and J by 4 bases, and 12 bases separated the two germline ends. The CDR3 region has the DNA TGCGCCAGCAGCTTGAGACCTCCTGCTTACGAGCAGTACTTC. It yields the protein CASSLRPPAYEQYF.

This clonotype was detected a few times. The rearrangement links TRBV20-1 to TRBJ2-4; D gene unclear. This CDR3 contains 13 residues. From germline, CDR1 is DFQATT and CDR2 SNEGSKA (reference sequence). V lost 5 bases and J lost 8, with 16 bases in between. The CDR3 spells CSASYTNADIQYF. CDR3 DNA: TGCAGTGCTTCCTACACGAACGCGGACATTCAGTACTTC.

This clonotype was detected a few times. V gene TRBV5-1 combines with J gene TRBJ2-7; 8 bases match TRBD1. CDR3 length equals 15 residues. Germline CDR1 reads SGHRS; CDR2 reads YFSETQ. The junction had 6 bases not matched to a gene; V was cut back by 1 base and J by 3 bases. This CDR3 reads CASSLTGTGYYEQYF. The CDR3 DNA reads as TGCGCCAGCAGCTTGACTGGGACAGGCTACTACGAGCAGTACTTC.

The rearrangement links TRBV15 to TRBJ2-5, with D tentatively TRBD1 (5 bases). The CDR3 totals 16 residues. Germline V gives CDR1 LNHNV, CDR2 YYDKDF (reference sequence). The germline V and J ends were trimmed by 0 bases and 0 bases, with 11 bases remaining between them. The CDR3: CATSREAPGNQETQYF. The CDR3 region has the DNA TGTGCCACCAGCAGAGAGGCCCCAGGGAACCAAGAGACCCAGTACTTC.

V and J are TRBV12-3 or TRBV12-4 and TRBJ1-1; tentatively, D is TRBD1 (6 bases). The V end was cut by 8 bases, the J end by 6 bases, with 10 bases between. CDR3 length: 11 amino acids. The CDR3 region has the DNA TGTGCCAGCCAGGGGTTACCTGAAGCTTTCTTT. It translates to CASQGLPEAFF.

This clonotype has just a few counts. The chain recombines TRBV12-3 or TRBV12-4 with TRBJ2-7; D is unresolved. Trimming removed 1 base from V and 6 bases from J, with 10 bases in between. The CDR3 length is 13 residues. CDR3 loop: CASSLGRVVEQYF. Written as DNA, the CDR3 is TGTGCCAGCAGTTTAGGAAGAGTGGTCGAGCAGTACTTC.

The sample holds a few counts of this clonotype. The chain uses TRBV20-1 and TRBJ2-2, with a tentative D call TRBD2 (7 bases). Trimming cost V 0 bases and J 8 bases, with 16 bases left between them. The CDR3 is made up of 15 amino acids. In germline, CDR1 is DFQATT, CDR2 SNEGSKA (reference sequence). CDR3 nucleotides: TGCAGTGCTAGAGATCGTCGAGGGGGGGCAGGGGAGCTGTTTTTT. It is translated as CSARDRRGGAGELFF.

There are many counts of this clonotype. The rearrangement links TRBV7-2 to TRBJ2-5, with 8 bases identical to TRBD2. The germline CDR1 and CDR2 sequences are SGHTA and FQGNSA. The CDR3 is 16 amino acids. V was clipped by 1 base and J by 9 bases; unmatched bases: 13. The CDR3 is CASSLVFTGGEAAQYF. CDR3 bases: TGTGCCAGCAGCTTAGTTTTTACGGGGGGGGAGGCGGCCCAGTACTTC.

This clonotype was counted only a few times. The chain links TRBV5-1 to TRBJ2-4, with D possibly being TRBD1 (5 bases). This CDR3 has 17 amino acids. V lost 3 bases to trimming and J lost 0 bases, with 16 bases between them. Germline V gene sequence: CDR1 SGHRS, CDR2 YFSETQ. The DNA for the CDR3 is TGCGCCAGCAGCTCAACAGGAGTGCCTCTAGCCAAAAACATTCAGTACTTC. The encoded protein is CASSSTGVPLAKNIQYF.

The sample holds a few counts of this clonotype. V usage is TRBV12-3 or TRBV12-4 and J usage is TRBJ2-2; D gene ambiguous. The CDR3 sequence is 12 residues long. The germline V and J ends were trimmed by 6 bases and 6 bases, with 8 bases remaining between them. The DNA for the CDR3 is TGTGCCAGCAGGCTGGCAGCCGGGGAGCTGTTTTTT. As protein: CASRLAAGELFF.

CDR3 nucleotides: TGTGCCAGCAGCTCGCCAGCGGGGTTAAAAAACATTCAGTACTTC. Encoded protein: CASSSPAGLKNIQYF. The genes are TRBV7-2 and TRBJ2-4, with 7 bases lining up with TRBD2. Germline assignment: CDR1 SGHTA and CDR2 FQGNSA. Trimming cost V 4 bases and J 4 bases; bases outside gene matches: 7. There are 15 residues in the CDR3. Full variable domain (rest looked up from reference TRBV7-2 and TRBJ2-4): GAGVSQSPSNKVTEKGKDVELRCDPISGHTALYWYRQSLGQGLEFLIYFQGNSAPDKSGLPSDRFSAERTGGSVSTLTIQRTQQEDSAVYLCASSSPAGLKNIQYFGAGTRLSVL.

This clonotype was seen a few times. The chain uses TRBV15 and TRBJ2-7; D tentatively reads TRBD1 or TRBD2 (6 bases each). This CDR3 is built from 13 residues. V was pared by 11 bases and J by 7 bases, with 21 bases between. Germline V CDR1 and CDR2: LNHNV, YYDKDF (reference sequence). The CDR3 reads CARRGHGIREQYF. The CDR3 bases are TGTGCCCGGAGGGGACATGGTATAAGAGAGCAGTACTTC.

This clonotype was seen a few times. This chain uses TRBV18 with TRBJ2-3; maybe TRBD2 (5 bases). CDR1 is KGHSH, CDR2 LQKENI, per germline. This CDR3 has 15 amino acids. Trimming stripped 5 bases from V and 2 bases from J, with 14 bases between. In DNA, the CDR3 is TGTGCCAGCTCAACGGGAACCGGACTCACAGATACGCAGTATTTT. This translates into CASSTGTGLTDTQYF. Full variable domain (missing parts from reference TRBV18 and TRBJ2-3): NAGVMQNPRHLVRRRGQEARLRCSPMKGHSHVYWYRQLPEEGLKFMVYLQKENIIDESGMPKERFSAEFPKEGPSILRIQQVVRGDSAAYFCASSTGTGLTDTQYFGPGTRLTVL.

This clonotype has just a few counts. The chain couples TRBV10-3 to TRBJ2-3; the match to TRBD2 covers 11 bases. V was pared by 10 bases and J by 3 bases, with 3 bases of the junction left unmatched. The CDR3 covers 13 residues. Germline assignment: CDR1 ENHRY and CDR2 SYGVKD. For the CDR3, the DNA is TGTGCCACGACTAGCGGGGCAACAGATACGCAGTATTTT. It specifies CATTSGATDTQYF.

The sample holds a few counts of this clonotype. The chain links TRBV30 to TRBJ1-5, with D perhaps matching TRBD1 (5 bases). The CDR3 spans 14 residues. The germline gives CDR1 GTSNPN, CDR2 SVGIG (reference sequence). V gave up 0 bases and J gave up 3 bases, with 9 bases separating them. CDR3 residues: CAWSVSGHNQPQHF. The CDR3 DNA is TGTGCCTGGAGTGTCTCAGGGCACAATCAGCCCCAGCATTTT.

This clonotype was detected a few times. V gene TRBV11-3 combines with J gene TRBJ2-2; D perhaps matches TRBD2 (6 bases). The CDR3 consists of 14 residues. Germline assignment: CDR1 SGHNT and CDR2 YENEEA. V was clipped by 3 bases and J by 7 bases, with 12 bases between them. The CDR3, as DNA: TGTGCCAGCAGCTTTAGGCGGGAAGGCGGGGAGCTGTTTTTT. Protein product: CASSFRREGGELFF.